What follows is one T cell receptor beta chain and its context. Its specificity is not known. The sample comes from a study of cytomegalovirus exposure and HLA in healthy donors. Overall study results and limits: Rates of TCR association differed by HLA locus in a later analysis, with DRB1 highest and HLA-C lowest. Solely CMV serostatus was available to characterize immune exposure. Previous analysis showed most TCR beta V segments were productive about 90% or about 30% of the time.

Germline CDR1 MGHRA, CDR2 YSYEKL. There are 14 residues in the CDR3. The germline V and J ends were trimmed by 1 base and 4 bases, with 7 bases remaining between them. The donors, nominally healthy at sampling, likely had unrecorded immune exposures. This PCR relied on a set of 60 Vbeta primers and 13 Jbeta primers. The method was immunoSEQ multiplex PCR; TCRdb's version includes in-frame clones alone and lacks a portion of them. The sample table includes approximately 45,000 clones. The chain uses TRBV4-1 and TRBJ2-2; no reliable D call. This receptor was taken from a male donor in good health and CMV-seronegative. Sequencing was performed on PBMCs. Here the CDR3 DNA reads TGCGCCAGCAGCCAAGGGCACGTCACCGGGGAGCTGTTTTTT. It yields the protein CASSQGHVTGELFF.